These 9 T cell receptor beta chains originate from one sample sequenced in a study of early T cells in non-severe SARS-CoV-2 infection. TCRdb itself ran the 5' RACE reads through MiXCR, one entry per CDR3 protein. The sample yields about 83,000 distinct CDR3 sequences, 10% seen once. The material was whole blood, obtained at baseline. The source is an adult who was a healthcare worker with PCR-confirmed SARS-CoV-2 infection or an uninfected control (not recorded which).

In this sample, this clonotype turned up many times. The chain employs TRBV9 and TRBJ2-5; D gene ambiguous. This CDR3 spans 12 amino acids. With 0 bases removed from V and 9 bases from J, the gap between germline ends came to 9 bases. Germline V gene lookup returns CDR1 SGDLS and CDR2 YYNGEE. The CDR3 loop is CASSVGGGAQYF. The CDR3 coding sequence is TGTGCCAGCAGCGTAGGAGGTGGGGCCCAGTACTTC. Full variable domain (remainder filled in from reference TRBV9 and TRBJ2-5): DSGVTQTPKHLITATGQRVTLRCSPRSGDLSVYWYQQSLDQGLQFLIQYYNGEERAKGNILERFSAQQFPDLHSELNLSSLELGDSALYFCASSVGGGAQYFGPGTRLLVL.

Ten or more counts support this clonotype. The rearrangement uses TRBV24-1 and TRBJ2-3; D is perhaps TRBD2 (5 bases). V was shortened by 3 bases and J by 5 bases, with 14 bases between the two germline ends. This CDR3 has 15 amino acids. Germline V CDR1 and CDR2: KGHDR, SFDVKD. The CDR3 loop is CATSDPGIGRDTQYF. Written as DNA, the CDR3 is TGTGCCACCAGTGATCCCGGGATCGGTAGAGATACGCAGTATTTT.

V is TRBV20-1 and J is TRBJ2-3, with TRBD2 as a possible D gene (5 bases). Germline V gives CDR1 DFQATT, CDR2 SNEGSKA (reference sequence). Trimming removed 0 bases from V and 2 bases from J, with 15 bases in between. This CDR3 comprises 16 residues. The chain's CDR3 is CSARDPLSGPTDTQYF. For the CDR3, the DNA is TGCAGTGCTAGAGACCCCCTCAGCGGCCCCACAGATACGCAGTATTTT.

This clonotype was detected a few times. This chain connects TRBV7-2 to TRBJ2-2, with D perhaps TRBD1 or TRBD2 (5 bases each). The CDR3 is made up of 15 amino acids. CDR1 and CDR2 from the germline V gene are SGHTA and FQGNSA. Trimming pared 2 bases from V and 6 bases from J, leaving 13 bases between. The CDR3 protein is CASSLTGAGAGELFF. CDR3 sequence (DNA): TGTGCCAGCAGCTTAACTGGGGCGGGTGCCGGGGAGCTGTTTTTT.

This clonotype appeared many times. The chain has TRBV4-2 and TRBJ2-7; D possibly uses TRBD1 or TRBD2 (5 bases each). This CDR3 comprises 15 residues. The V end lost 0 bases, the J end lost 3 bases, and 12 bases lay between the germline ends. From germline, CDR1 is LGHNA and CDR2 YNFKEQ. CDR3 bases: TGTGCCAGCAGCCAAGAAACCGGGACCCACTACGAGCAGTACTTC. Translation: CASSQETGTHYEQYF.

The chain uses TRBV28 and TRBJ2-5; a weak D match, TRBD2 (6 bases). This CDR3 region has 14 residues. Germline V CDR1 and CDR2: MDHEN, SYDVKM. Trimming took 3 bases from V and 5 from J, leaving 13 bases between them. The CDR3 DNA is TGTGCCAGCAGTTTTGTGGCGGGATCTGAGACCCAGTACTTC. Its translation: CASSFVAGSETQYF.

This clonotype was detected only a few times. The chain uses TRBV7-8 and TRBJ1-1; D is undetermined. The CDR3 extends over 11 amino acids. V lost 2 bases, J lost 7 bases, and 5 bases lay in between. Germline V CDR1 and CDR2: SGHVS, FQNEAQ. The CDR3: CASSLRDEAFF. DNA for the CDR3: TGTGCCAGCAGCTTACGGGATGAAGCTTTCTTT.

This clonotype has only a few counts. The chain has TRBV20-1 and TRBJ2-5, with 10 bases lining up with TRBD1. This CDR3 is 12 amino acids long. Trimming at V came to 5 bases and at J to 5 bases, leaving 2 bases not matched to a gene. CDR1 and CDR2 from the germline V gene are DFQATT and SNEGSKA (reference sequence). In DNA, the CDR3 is TGCAGTGCTCCGGACAGGGGGGAGACCCAGTACTTC. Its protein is CSAPDRGETQYF.

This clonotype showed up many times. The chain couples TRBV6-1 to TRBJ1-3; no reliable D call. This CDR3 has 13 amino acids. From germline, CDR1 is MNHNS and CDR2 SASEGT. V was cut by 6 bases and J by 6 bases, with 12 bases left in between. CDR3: CASSVPSENTIYF. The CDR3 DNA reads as TGTGCCAGCAGCGTTCCCTCGGAAAACACCATATATTTT.